One sample yielded the 29 T cell receptor beta chains listed below, sequenced in a study of shared clonotypes between healthy human individuals (dated by TCRdb to about 2020). Preparation of the library involved the immunoSEQ multiplex PCR assay. This is the immuneACCESS table as TCRdb keeps it, with only in-frame sequences that have V and J called. A part of the clones is gone; compared with another copy, unresolved V genes explain less than half, and the rest is unexplained. This sample is represented by roughly 2.2 million clones; 85% to 95% of them were singletons. The ten largest clonotypes hold 0.37% of the sample. The sequenced material came from naive CD4+ T cells from PBMCs. The cell subset or site label of this sample denotes: CD45RA+ positively selected. The receptors derive from a man younger than 30 in good health. Some clones in this sample may be carry-over from other donors' samples.

DNA for the CDR3: TGTGCCAGCAGCCGGGGACTAGCGGGAGTGTCCGAGCAGTACTTC. Translated, it gives CASSRGLAGVSEQYF. V gene TRBV7-2 combines with J gene TRBJ2-7, with 14 bases aligning to TRBD2. The CDR3 runs 15 residues. V lost 5 bases to trimming and J lost 6 bases; unmatched junction nucleotides: 6. Looked up from germline, CDR1 is SGHTA and CDR2 is FQGNSA.

On this clone: This same CDR3 is encoded by further DNA sequences in the sample. V is TRBV28 and J is TRBJ2-5; D ambiguous. Trimming shortened V by 2 bases and J by 5 bases, and 6 bases separated the two germline ends. The CDR3 runs to 12 residues. CDR1 is MDHEN, CDR2 SYDVKM, per germline. CDR3 nucleotides: TGTGCCAGCAGTTTAATCGGCGAGACCCAGTACTTC. Its translation: CASSLIGETQYF.

The chain recombines TRBV7-2 with TRBJ2-3; D may match TRBD1 or TRBD2 (5 bases each). The CDR3 runs 15 residues. Germline V gene lookup returns CDR1 SGHTA and CDR2 FQGNSA. The V gene lost 5 bases and the J gene lost 4 bases, with 16 bases spanning the gap. CDR3 DNA: TGTGCCAGCAGCGGGAGACGGCAGGGAGCAGATACGCAGTATTTT. It yields the protein CASSGRRQGADTQYF.

The CDR3 DNA reads as TGCGCCAGCAGCTCCGGGACTAGCGGGGGTACGCAGTATTTT. It specifies CASSSGTSGGTQYF. The gene calls are TRBV5-1 and TRBJ2-3; 14 nucleotides line up with TRBD2. This CDR3 spans 14 amino acids. V shed 3 bases, J shed 8 bases, and the junction held 2 bases outside the gene matches. The V gene's germline CDR1 is SGHRS and CDR2 YFSETQ.

The chain links TRBV19 to TRBJ2-3, with a tentative D call TRBD2 (5 bases). Looked up from germline, CDR1 is LNHDA and CDR2 is SQIVND (reference sequence). V lost 2 bases to trimming and J lost 2 bases, with 8 bases between them. The CDR3 has 14 amino acids. The DNA of the CDR3 is TGTGCCAGTAGTATATCCCGGGACACAGATACGCAGTATTTT. It codes for CASSISRDTDTQYF.

Written as DNA, the CDR3 is TGTGCCAGCAGCCCAGGGGGGATGGATGCCTACGAGCAGTACTTC. The encoded protein is CASSPGGMDAYEQYF. The rearrangement links TRBV27 to TRBJ2-7, with D perhaps TRBD1 (7 bases). The CDR3 consists of 15 residues. Trimming left V 6 bases short and J 2 bases short, with 17 bases between. In germline, CDR1 is MNHEY, CDR2 SMNVEV (reference sequence).

CDR3 sequence reads: CASSIGGSSTEAFF. The CDR3 DNA sequence: TGCGCCAGCAGCATAGGCGGAAGTAGCACTGAAGCTTTCTTT. The chain has TRBV5-1 and TRBJ1-1; no definite D call. Germline loops: CDR1 SGHRS, CDR2 YFSETQ. The CDR3 contains 14 residues. V was cut by 4 bases and J by 4 bases, with 14 bases left in between.

To note about this clone: Other DNA sequences in this sample translate to the same CDR3. In DNA form, the CDR3 reads TGTGCCAGCTCACCGGCCCGGGCCAACTATGGCTACACCTTC. This gives the protein CASSPARANYGYTF. The chain combines TRBV18 with TRBJ1-2; D is uncertain. Germline V gives CDR1 KGHSH, CDR2 LQKENI. V was cut by 3 bases and J by 2 bases, with 10 bases left in between. The length of the CDR3 is 14 residues.

The rearrangement links TRBV10-3 to TRBJ1-2; D unclear. The length of the CDR3 is 13 residues. V lost 4 bases and J lost 0, with 6 bases in between. Per the germline V gene, CDR1 is ENHRY and CDR2 is SYGVKD. This chain's CDR3 is CAISVQPNYGYTF. CDR3 sequence (DNA): TGTGCCATCAGTGTACAGCCTAACTATGGCTACACCTTC.

V and J are TRBV6-4 and TRBJ2-7, with unresolved D. Trimming removed 1 base at V and 0 bases at J, with 4 bases between. Germline values: CDR1 MRHNA, CDR2 SNTAGT. The CDR3 is made up of 13 amino acids. The CDR3, as DNA: TGTGCCAGCAGTGACTTGCACTCCTACGAGCAGTACTTC. Its translation is CASSDLHSYEQYF.

The rearrangement links TRBV5-1 to TRBJ1-4; possible D gene TRBD1, 6 bases. This CDR3 has 15 amino acids. CDR1 is SGHRS, CDR2 YFSETQ, per germline. V dropped 4 bases and J dropped 0 bases, with 10 bases sitting between them. This CDR3 is CASSGGSATNEKLFF. DNA for the CDR3: TGCGCCAGCAGCGGGGGCAGTGCAACTAATGAAAAACTGTTTTTT.

The chain uses TRBV9 and TRBJ2-1, with 12 bases lining up with TRBD2. With V trimmed by 3 bases and J by 0 bases, 10 bases remained unmatched. CDR1 is SGDLS, CDR2 YYNGEE, per germline. CDR3 length: 19 amino acids. The CDR3 protein is CASSAEGLAGLSSYNEQFF. The DNA of the CDR3 is TGTGCCAGCAGCGCTGAGGGACTAGCGGGTTTGAGCTCCTACAATGAGCAGTTCTTC.

Of note for this clone: Other DNA sequences of this sample code for an identical CDR3. The chain carries TRBV6-4 and TRBJ1-1; D ambiguous. The ends were cut back, 4 bases at V and 0 bases at J, with 6 bases in the middle. Germline CDR1 and CDR2: MRHNA and SNTAGT. The length of the CDR3 is 13 residues. CDR3 sequence reads: CASSVRVNTEAFF. DNA for the CDR3: TGTGCCAGCAGTGTTCGGGTGAACACTGAAGCTTTCTTT.

The gene calls are TRBV5-6 and TRBJ2-7; 7 nucleotides agree with TRBD1. This CDR3 is 15 amino acids long. Trimming cost V 0 bases and J 4 bases; bases outside gene matches: 7. Germline V gives CDR1 SGHDT, CDR2 YYEEEE. Here the CDR3 DNA reads TGTGCCAGCAGCTTGGTTGACAGGGACGCATACGAGCAGTACTTC. This codes for CASSLVDRDAYEQYF.

The J gene is TRBJ2-3, the V gene TRBV7-3, with TRBD2 identical over 9 bases. CDR1 and CDR2 (germline): SGHTA, FQGTGA. V shed 10 bases, J shed 0 bases, and the junction held 5 bases outside the gene matches. The CDR3 totals 14 residues. The CDR3 protein is CATREGASTDTQYF. The CDR3 DNA follows: TGTGCCACGCGGGAGGGGGCAAGCACAGATACGCAGTATTTT. Variable domain in full (rest from reference TRBV7-3 and TRBJ2-3): GAGVSQTPSNKVTEKGKYVELRCDPISGHTALYWYRQSLGQGPEFLIYFQGTGAADDSGLPNDRFFAVRPEGSVSTLKIQRTERGDSAVYLCATREGASTDTQYFGPGTRLTVL.

The V gene is TRBV7-9, the J gene TRBJ2-7, with 8 bases fitting TRBD1. V shed 5 bases and J 4 bases; nucleotides not matched to a gene: 10. CDR1 SEHNR and CDR2 FQNEAQ come from the germline V gene (reference sequence). The CDR3 runs 15 residues. Here the CDR3 reads CASSRWDRHEYEQYF. The CDR3 DNA follows: TGTGCCAGCAGCCGATGGGACAGGCATGAATACGAGCAGTACTTC.

The rearrangement joins TRBV2 to TRBJ2-1, with 8 bases identical to TRBD1. With V trimmed by 6 bases and J by 0 bases, 7 bases remained unmatched. The CDR3 is 16 amino acids. CDR1 is SNHLY and CDR2 is FYNNEI in the germline V gene. The CDR3 protein is CASSKGQEASYNEQFF. In DNA form, the CDR3 reads TGTGCCAGCAGCAAGGGACAGGAAGCCTCCTACAATGAGCAGTTCTTC.

V gene TRBV6-5 combines with J gene TRBJ1-2, with 7 bases that match TRBD1. The germline gives CDR1 MNHEY, CDR2 SVGAGI. The CDR3 is made up of 15 amino acids. V lost 2 bases and J lost 8; bases outside the gene matches: 11. CDR3 amino acids: CASSYPGEGARGYTF. DNA for the CDR3: TGTGCCAGCAGTTACCCCGGGGAGGGGGCTCGAGGCTACACCTTC.

This chain joins TRBV18 and TRBJ2-1, with D hard to call. Between the trimmed V and J ends, which lost 2 bases and 4 bases, there was a span of 6 bases. Per the germline V gene, CDR1 is KGHSH and CDR2 is LQKENI. The CDR3 is 13 residues long. The CDR3 nucleotides are TGTGCCAGCTCACCAACAGCTTACAATGAGCAGTTCTTC. Encoded protein: CASSPTAYNEQFF.

This clone was detected once. The rearrangement joins TRBV27 to TRBJ2-7, with 12 bases matching TRBD2. Trimming took 5 bases from V and 3 from J; bases not matched to a gene: 5. This CDR3 spans 15 amino acids. CDR1 is MNHEY and CDR2 is SMNVEV in the germline V gene (reference sequence). In DNA form, the CDR3 reads TGTGCCAGCAGTCAACAACTAGCGGGAGGCTACGAGCAGTACTTC. As protein: CASSQQLAGGYEQYF.

With regard to this clone: The sample has other DNA sequences that encode this CDR3 too. This chain uses TRBV9 with TRBJ2-1; 11 bases agree with TRBD2. The CDR3 totals 15 residues. Trimming removed 4 bases from V and 2 bases from J; junction bases left unmatched: 2. CDR1 SGDLS and CDR2 YYNGEE come from the germline V gene. CDR3 DNA: TGTGCCAGCAGCCCGACTAGCGGGGCCTACAATGAGCAGTTCTTC. Amino acid sequence: CASSPTSGAYNEQFF.

This clone was seen a handful of times. Additional DNA sequences in this sample encode the identical CDR3. This chain joins TRBV9 and TRBJ1-1, with a possible D match to TRBD1 (5 bases). The V gene's germline CDR1 is SGDLS and CDR2 YYNGEE. There are 15 residues in the CDR3. V was clipped by 0 bases and J by 0 bases, with 9 bases between them. CDR3 nucleotides: TGTGCCAGCAGCGTAGGGGGCACAATGAACACTGAAGCTTTCTTT. Amino acid sequence: CASSVGGTMNTEAFF.

The rearrangement joins TRBV15 to TRBJ2-3; D unresolved. The V end lost 4 bases, the J end lost 0 bases, and 11 bases lay between the germline ends. Per the germline V gene, CDR1 is LNHNV and CDR2 is YYDKDF (reference sequence). CDR3 length: 15 residues. In DNA form, the CDR3 reads TGTGCCACCAGCACTACAGCGACAAGCACAGATACGCAGTATTTT. Encoded protein: CATSTTATSTDTQYF.

The gene calls are TRBV28 and TRBJ1-1; no clear D. Looked up from germline, CDR1 is MDHEN and CDR2 is SYDVKM. V was trimmed by 8 bases and J by 1 base, leaving 5 bases between them. CDR3 length: 11 residues. This CDR3 reads CASGWNTEAFF. CDR3 nucleotide sequence: TGTGCCAGCGGATGGAACACTGAAGCTTTCTTT.

The chain combines TRBV7-9 with TRBJ2-3; 8 bases are shared with TRBD1. Trimming cost V 6 bases and J 4 bases; bases outside gene matches: 6. This CDR3 is 14 amino acids long. The germline CDR1 and CDR2 sequences are SEHNR and FQNEAQ (reference sequence). CDR3 sequence: CASRVQGAADTQYF. As DNA, the CDR3 is TGTGCCAGCAGGGTCCAGGGGGCCGCAGATACGCAGTATTTT.

This chain links TRBV19 with TRBJ2-7; no clear D gene. The CDR3 extends over 15 amino acids. V lost 10 bases and J lost 4, with 23 bases in between. From germline, CDR1 is LNHDA and CDR2 SQIVND (reference sequence). The chain's CDR3 is CATASFGRLRYEQYF. In DNA, the CDR3 is TGTGCCACCGCATCCTTCGGCAGACTTAGATACGAGCAGTACTTC.

This clone was seen just once. This same CDR3 is encoded by further DNA sequences in the sample. The chain links TRBV19 to TRBJ2-2; 7 bases align to TRBD2. CDR3 size: 15 residues. Germline V gene data show CDR1 as LNHDA and CDR2 as SQIVND (reference sequence). The V gene end was trimmed by 6 bases and the J gene end by 0 bases; junction bases not matched to a gene: 4. This CDR3 is CASSLAGANTGELFF. CDR3 nucleotide sequence: TGTGCCAGTAGCCTGGCGGGAGCGAACACCGGGGAGCTGTTTTTT.

The chain combines TRBV18 with TRBJ2-7, with D possibly matching TRBD1 (6 bases). Germline V gives CDR1 KGHSH, CDR2 LQKENI. V was clipped by 2 bases and J by 3 bases, with 11 bases between them. The CDR3 is 14 residues long. The CDR3 reads CASSPRAGDYEQYF. The CDR3 DNA follows: TGTGCCAGCTCACCAAGGGCAGGGGACTACGAGCAGTACTTC.

The chain combines TRBV6-6 with TRBJ2-1, with D tentatively TRBD1 or TRBD2 (5 bases each). Per the germline V gene, CDR1 is MNHNY and CDR2 is SVGAGI (reference sequence). This CDR3 comprises 15 residues. The V end lost 6 bases, the J end lost 4 bases, and 16 bases lay between the germline ends. This chain's CDR3 is CASSIQGAEYNEQFF. The CDR3 bases are TGTGCCAGCAGCATCCAGGGAGCGGAATACAATGAGCAGTTCTTC.